These T cell receptor beta chains were read from a single sample in a study of blood T cells in healthy people across ages. From the 5' RACE reads, TCRdb called clonotypes with MiXCR, one entry per CDR3 protein. The table records some 1.4 million distinct CDR3 sequences, approximately 42% of them present only once. The sequencing sample was made of blood. The receptors were sampled from a woman under 30 in good health. CDR3s include the opening cysteine and the closing phenylalanine or tryptophan. The order of the fields is D gene, V gene, clone size, J gene, CDR3 protein, CDR3 DNA. A D gene is named only where the DNA matches it firmly. Expanded clones are given a class, and other clones once, few, many or no size at all.

>-|TRBV13|-|TRBJ2-3
CASSLGNRVPDTQYF
TGTGCCAGCAGCTTAGGCAACAGGGTGCCAGATACGCAGTATTTT
>-|TRBV25-1|many|TRBJ2-7
CASNPGQTYEQYF
TGTGCCAGCAACCCAGGGCAGACCTACGAGCAGTACTTC
>-|TRBV6-6|-|TRBJ1-2
CASAGTSDGYTF
TGTGCCAGCGCCGGGACATCAGATGGCTACACCTTC
>-|TRBV2|few|TRBJ2-7
CASSRGAGGETYEQYF
TGTGCCAGCAGTCGGGGAGCGGGCGGGGAGACCTACGAGCAGTACTTC
>TRBD2|TRBV20-1|-|TRBJ2-7
CSARDLGTSGSVSYEQYF
TGCAGTGCTAGAGATCTTGGGACTAGCGGAAGCGTCTCCTACGAGCAGTACTTC
>TRBD1|TRBV14|-|TRBJ2-3
CASNGQGERDTQYF
TGTGCCAGCAACGGACAGGGGGAACGGGATACGCAGTATTTT
>-|TRBV2|-|TRBJ2-7
CASNPMGGAYEQYF
TGTGCCAGCAACCCCATGGGGGGAGCTTACGAGCAGTACTTC
>-|TRBV25-1|-|TRBJ1-5
CASSEALGWDQPQHF
TGTGCCAGCAGTGAGGCTCTAGGTTGGGATCAGCCCCAGCATTTT
>TRBD2|TRBV19|few|TRBJ2-5
CASSKTSDQETQYF
TGTGCCAGTAGTAAGACTAGCGATCAAGAGACCCAGTACTTC
>TRBD2|TRBV9|-|TRBJ2-3
CASYSGTSGMDTQYF
TGTGCCAGTTACTCCGGGACTAGCGGGATGGATACGCAGTATTTT
>-|TRBV7-9|few|TRBJ1-2
CASSLPAGRRYGYTF
TGTGCCAGCAGCTTACCGGCAGGGCGACGGTATGGCTACACCTTC
>-|TRBV27|few|TRBJ1-2
CASSFSATDRYGYTF
TGTGCCAGCAGTTTTTCCGCGACAGACCGCTATGGCTACACCTTC
>-|TRBV2|few|TRBJ2-7
CASSEEGTFEYF
TGTGCCAGCAGTGAAGAGGGGACTTTTGAGTACTTC
>-|TRBV5-1|few|TRBJ2-1
CASSLVGSEHNEQFF
TGCGCCAGCAGCTTGGTTGGTAGCGAGCACAATGAGCAGTTCTTC
>-|TRBV5-5|-|TRBJ2-1
CASSLFQGAGDEQFF
TGTGCCAGCAGCTTGTTTCAGGGGGCGGGGGATGAGCAGTTCTTC
>-|TRBV4-1|few|TRBJ1-1
CASSPQDGMNTEAFF
TGCGCCAGCAGCCCCCAGGACGGAATGAACACTGAAGCTTTCTTT
>-|TRBV20-1|few|TRBJ1-1
CSARDRQRGNTEAFF
TGCAGTGCTAGAGACCGCCAGCGGGGGAACACTGAAGCTTTCTTT
>TRBD2|TRBV6-5|once|TRBJ2-7
CASSPSGSGAYEQYF
TGTGCCAGCAGTCCGAGCGGGAGTGGGGCCTACGAGCAGTACTTC
>TRBD2|TRBV7-8|-|TRBJ2-1
CASSLVSGLTNEQFF
TGTGCCAGCAGCTTGGTTAGCGGGCTGACCAATGAGCAGTTCTTC
>TRBD2|TRBV28|-|TRBJ2-1
CASSFGGGTGNEQFF
TGTGCCAGCAGTTTTGGCGGGGGGACGGGCAATGAGCAGTTCTTC
>-|TRBV4-2|-|TRBJ2-1
CASSRDSLSVALDNEQFF
TGTGCCAGCAGCCGAGATTCCCTCAGCGTGGCGTTGGACAATGAGCAGTTCTTC
>-|TRBV7-2|once|TRBJ2-7
CASSSSMGSSSFEQYF
TGTGCCAGCAGCTCCAGTATGGGGTCCTCAAGTTTCGAGCAGTACTTC
>TRBD2|TRBV29-1|once|TRBJ2-3
CSVRLAGSLSSTDTQYF
TGCAGCGTTCGACTAGCGGGGAGTCTTTCTAGCACAGATACGCAGTATTTT
>TRBD2|TRBV12-3/TRBV12-4|-|TRBJ2-3
CASTLAGGQYF
TGTGCCAGCACACTAGCGGGAGGGCAGTATTTT
>TRBD2|TRBV12-3/TRBV12-4|few|TRBJ2-5
CASSLWGSGQGTQYF
TGTGCCAGCAGTTTATGGGGTAGCGGGCAAGGGACCCAGTACTTC
>-|TRBV7-9|-|TRBJ2-5
CASSLRLMSQETQYF
TGCGCCAGCAGCCTTCGACTAATGTCACAAGAGACCCAGTACTTC
>TRBD1|TRBV2|-|TRBJ2-3
CASSGRGTELTDTQYF
TGTGCCAGCTCAGGCCGTGGGACAGAACTCACAGATACGCAGTATTTT
>TRBD2|TRBV12-3/TRBV12-4|few|TRBJ2-1
CASSAGTSARSQFF
TGTGCCAGCAGTGCTGGGACTAGCGCACGGTCCCAGTTCTTC
>-|TRBV29-1|few|TRBJ1-1
CSASGTTEAFF
TGCAGCGCCAGTGGGACAACTGAAGCTTTCTTT
>TRBD2|TRBV11-2|-|TRBJ2-3
CASSFRLAGNTDTQYF
TGTGCCAGCAGCTTCCGACTAGCGGGGAACACAGATACGCAGTATTTT
>TRBD2|TRBV6-6|many|TRBJ2-7
CASSSRLAGGSYEQYF
TGTGCCAGCAGTTCCCGACTAGCGGGGGGCTCCTACGAGCAGTACTTC
>-|TRBV5-1|-|TRBJ2-7
CASSLTTPPSEQYF
TGCGCCAGCAGCTTAACGACACCGCCGAGCGAGCAGTACTTC
>-|TRBV5-1|-|TRBJ1-1
CASSLMAGGLVNTGAFF
TGCGCCAGCAGCTTGATGGCCGGGGGCTTGGTTAACACTGGAGCTTTCTTT
>TRBD2|TRBV5-1|-|TRBJ2-5
CASSWGTTRSPNEQYF
TGCGCCAGCAGCTGGGGGACTACCCGATCCCCAAATGAGCAGTACTTC
>TRBD2|TRBV20-1|-|TRBJ2-1
CSAGGLAGGLNEQFF
TGCAGTGCTGGGGGACTAGCGGGGGGGCTTAATGAGCAGTTCTTC
>-|TRBV2|once|TRBJ1-1
CASAAGRTEAFF
TGTGCCAGCGCGGCGGGTCGGACTGAAGCTTTCTTT
>-|TRBV25-1|-|TRBJ1-2
CASRRGSSNYGYTF
TGTGCCAGCAGGAGGGGGTCCTCTAACTATGGCTACACCTTC
>-|TRBV6-2/TRBV6-3|once|TRBJ2-7
CARLRLAVSEQYF
TGTGCCAGACTACGCTTGGCTGTCAGCGAGCAGTACTTC
>-|TRBV20-1|-|TRBJ1-6
CSAPGTGGISSPLHF
TGCAGTGCCCCGGGTACGGGGGGGATCAGTTCACCCCTCCACTTT
>TRBD1|TRBV6-6|few|TRBJ2-7
CASSYADRVVHEQYF
TGTGCCAGCAGTTACGCCGACAGGGTAGTCCACGAGCAGTACTTC
>-|TRBV27|once|TRBJ2-3
CASSLLALNLDTQYF
TGTGCCAGCAGTTTATTAGCCCTTAATCTCGATACGCAGTATTTT
>TRBD1|TRBV27|-|TRBJ2-7
CASSIGTGMSDEQYF
TGTGCCAGCAGTATCGGGACAGGCATGTCCGACGAGCAGTACTTC
>-|TRBV5-1|-|TRBJ2-7
CASSLYGAPDYEQYF
TGCGCCAGCAGCTTGTACGGGGCCCCTGACTACGAGCAGTACTTC
>-|TRBV29-1|once|TRBJ2-3
CSVEDRGRASTDTQYF
TGCAGCGTTGAAGATCGCGGCAGAGCTAGCACAGATACGCAGTATTTT
>TRBD2|TRBV27|few|TRBJ2-1
CASSLNGGNSYNEQFF
TGTGCCAGCAGTTTGAACGGGGGGAATTCCTACAATGAGCAGTTCTTC
>-|TRBV7-2|few|TRBJ1-5
CASSLPGGYGQPQHF
TGTGCCAGCAGCTTACCTGGAGGGTACGGTCAGCCCCAGCATTTT
>-|TRBV7-2|few|TRBJ2-2
CASSIDQNTGELFF
TGTGCCAGCAGCATTGACCAGAACACCGGGGAGCTGTTTTTT
>-|TRBV7-2|few|TRBJ2-5
CASSLGVGVPTQYF
TGTGCCAGCAGCTTAGGTGTTGGCGTTCCCACCCAGTACTTC
>-|TRBV25-1|few|TRBJ1-1
CASATVAEAFF
TGTGCCAGCGCGACAGTCGCCGAAGCTTTCTTT
>-|TRBV20-1|-|TRBJ2-5
CSARPVPIGGLNNEQYF
TGCAGTGCTAGACCCGTCCCCATCGGCGGGCTTAACAATGAGCAGTACTTC
>-|TRBV27|-|TRBJ1-4
CASSSTTGLNEELFF
TGTGCCAGCAGTTCGACGACAGGCCTTAATGAAGAACTGTTTTTT
>TRBD1|TRBV20-1|-|TRBJ2-7
CSAPGQGIYEQYF
TGCAGTGCCCCGGGACAGGGGATCTACGAGCAGTACTTC
>-|TRBV5-1|once|TRBJ2-7
CASSLAQEPYEQYF
TGCGCCAGCAGCTTGGCCCAGGAACCTTACGAGCAGTACTTC